The T cell receptor beta chain under discussion was sequenced for a study of cytomegalovirus exposure and HLA in healthy donors. Vbeta (60) and Jbeta (13) primers were used in the PCR. Per the study methods: Among the unique TCR beta chains that a later analysis counted, 75 million to 85 million in all, about 11 million were shared. The assay was immunoSEQ multiplex PCR, and TCRdb's table has in-frame clones only and misses some. V, J and clone size reflect that table, while D and trimming were determined from the DNA. The sample holds about 210,000 clones, about 80% seen once. CDR3 length: 14 residues. Germline CDR1 SEHNR, CDR2 FQNEAQ (reference sequence). V shed 1 base and J 7 bases; nucleotides not matched to a gene: 3.

The rearrangement joins TRBV7-9 to TRBJ1-5; 8 bases are shared with TRBD1. This receptor was obtained from a man aged 40-49 years in good health and CMV-seropositive. What was sequenced was PBMCs. In DNA, the CDR3 is TGTGCCAGCAGCTTAGACAGGGGGGAGCAGCCCCAGCATTTT. Its translation is CASSLDRGEQPQHF.